Each of the 15 T cell receptor beta chains below was sequenced from the same sample in a study of CD8 T cells in acute hepatitis C reinfection. The data were produced by immunoSEQ multiplex PCR, yet TCRdb's version contains in-frame clones alone and is incomplete. The data show about 38,000 clones, with over 75% seen just once and roughly 9.8% held by the top ten. The time point was: naive CD8 control sorted from an acute-time-point sample. The source material was naive CD8+ T cells from PBMCs. The receptors were sampled from a woman under 30 who spontaneously cleared hepatitis C infection.

The chain has TRBV15 and TRBJ1-1; the D is unclear. Trimming cost V 0 bases and J 3 bases, with 14 bases left between them. The CDR3 consists of 16 residues. Germline CDR1 LNHNV, CDR2 YYDKDF (reference sequence). CDR3 nucleotide sequence: TGTGCCACCAGCAGAGAGGGAGGTGAGAAAGACACTGAAGCTTTCTTT. Translating it yields CATSREGGEKDTEAFF. Combining the CDR3 with reference TRBV15 and TRBJ1-1 gives the whole variable domain DAMVIQNPRYQVTQFGKPVTLSCSQTLNHNVMYWYQQKSSQAPKLLFHYYDKDFNNEADTPDNFQSRRPNTSFCFLDIRSPGLGDTAMYLCATSREGGEKDTEAFFGQGTRLTVV.

The chain employs TRBV10-3 and TRBJ1-1, with no clear D. Per the germline V gene, CDR1 is ENHRY and CDR2 is SYGVKD. With 10 bases removed from V and 1 base from J, the gap between germline ends came to 16 bases. CDR3 size: 14 residues. CDR3 protein: CATSSKLWNTEAFF. The CDR3 DNA reads TGTGCCACGTCCTCAAAACTTTGGAACACTGAAGCTTTCTTT.

The V and J genes are TRBV7-3 and TRBJ1-1; 7 positions match TRBD1. Trimming at V came to 5 bases and at J to 4 bases, leaving 7 bases not matched to a gene. The CDR3 contains 14 residues. Germline CDR1 and CDR2: SGHTA and FQGTGA. The CDR3 loop is CASSTYPGGTEAFF. CDR3 in DNA: TGTGCCAGCAGCACCTATCCAGGGGGCACTGAAGCTTTCTTT.

The chain is built from TRBV4-1 and TRBJ2-1; D unresolved. CDR1 and CDR2 (germline): MGHRA, YSYEKL. V lost 1 base and J 6 bases, leaving 10 bases between the germline ends. This CDR3 is 14 amino acids long. CDR3 in DNA: TGCGCCAGCAGCCAAGTTGGGCAGTTCAATGAGCAGTTCTTC. Encoded protein: CASSQVGQFNEQFF.

The chain carries TRBV2 and TRBJ2-3, with 7 bases identical to TRBD2. After removal of 8 bases from V and 2 bases from J, the junction contained 4 bases not matched to a gene. The CDR3 runs to 13 residues. Germline CDR1 is SNHLY and CDR2 is FYNNEI. This CDR3 is CASPTSPTDTQYF. In DNA form, the CDR3 reads TGTGCCAGCCCGACTAGCCCCACAGATACGCAGTATTTT.

V usage is TRBV7-3 and J usage is TRBJ2-1, with TRBD2 as a possible D gene (5 bases). Trimming pared 3 bases from V and 4 bases from J, leaving 13 bases between. The germline V gene has CDR1 SGHTA and CDR2 FQGTGA. The CDR3 is made up of 15 amino acids. The CDR3 reads CASSFRAGPYNEQFF. CDR3 nucleotide sequence: TGTGCCAGCAGCTTTCGTGCGGGCCCTTACAATGAGCAGTTCTTC.

The chain links TRBV29-1 to TRBJ2-1; D not resolved. CDR3 size: 14 residues. V lost 7 bases, J lost 5 bases, and 18 bases lay in between. Germline V lookup: CDR1 SQVTM, CDR2 ANQGSEA. The CDR3 DNA follows: TGCAGCGGGGATCGGCCGAGCCGAGACAATGAGCAGTTCTTC. Its translation: CSGDRPSRDNEQFF.

The chain employs TRBV5-1 and TRBJ2-1; 9 bases match TRBD2. Germline V gene data show CDR1 as SGHRS and CDR2 as YFSETQ. V gave up 0 bases and J gave up 4 bases; unmatched junction bases: 8. The CDR3 is 17 amino acids. The CDR3 DNA follows: TGCGCCAGCAGCTTGGAATCAAGACTAGCGGTATACAATGAGCAGTTCTTC. This gives the protein CASSLESRLAVYNEQFF.

CDR3 coding DNA: TGTGCCAGTAGTATGTTTTGGAGTAGCCCCCACAATGAGCAGTTCTTC. It translates to CASSMFWSSPHNEQFF. The rearrangement links TRBV19 to TRBJ2-1; D gene unclear. The ends were cut back, 3 bases at V and 5 bases at J, with 17 bases in the middle. Germline V CDR1 and CDR2: LNHDA, SQIVND (reference sequence). CDR3 length: 16 amino acids.

This clone was detected a few times. The chain combines TRBV30 with TRBJ1-1; D uncertain. This CDR3 is built from 12 residues. The germline gives CDR1 GTSNPN, CDR2 SVGIG (reference sequence). The V end was cut by 2 bases, the J end by 1 base, with 5 bases between. The CDR3 DNA is TGTGCCTGGAGTCGAGCGAACACTGAAGCTTTCTTT. Residues: CAWSRANTEAFF.

The V and J genes are TRBV7-9 and TRBJ2-1; 8 bases are shared with TRBD2. Losses at the gene ends were 3 bases for V and 8 bases for J; bases not matched to a gene: 9. This CDR3 comprises 15 residues. From germline, CDR1 is SEHNR and CDR2 FQNEAQ (reference sequence). CDR3 DNA sequence: TGTGCCAGCAGCTTCTTCGGGACTAGATCTTATGAGCAGTTCTTC. Residues: CASSFFGTRSYEQFF.

The CDR3 reads CASSQGVYGYTF. The CDR3 nucleotides are TGCGCCAGCAGCCAGGGGGTCTATGGCTACACCTTC. The chain is built from TRBV4-1 and TRBJ1-2; D might be TRBD1 (5 bases). Germline V gene sequence: CDR1 MGHRA, CDR2 YSYEKL. Trimming cost V 3 bases and J 4 bases, with 6 bases left between them. This CDR3 is built from 12 residues.

This clone has a single count. V and J are TRBV29-1 and TRBJ2-7, with D unclear. Germline assignment: CDR1 SQVTM and CDR2 ANQGSEA. The germline V and J ends were trimmed by 7 bases and 5 bases, with 12 bases remaining between them. This CDR3 has 11 amino acids. This chain's CDR3 is CSAVDEDEQYF. The DNA for the CDR3 is TGCAGCGCTGTAGATGAGGACGAGCAGTACTTC.

The chain couples TRBV11-2 to TRBJ2-5; D not certain. Germline V gene data show CDR1 as SGHAT and CDR2 as FQNNGV. V lost 1 base, J lost 4 bases, and 22 bases lay in between. The CDR3 has 18 residues. CDR3 DNA sequence: TGTGCCAGCAGCTTAGGGAGTATCCCAACCTCTCCAGGAGAGACCCAGTACTTC. This gives the protein CASSLGSIPTSPGETQYF.

J is TRBJ2-2 and V is TRBV6-4, with D unclear. Germline V lookup: CDR1 MRHNA, CDR2 SNTAGT. V was cut by 6 bases and J by 6 bases, with 14 bases left in between. The CDR3 loop spans 14 amino acids. CDR3: CASREVGSSGELFF. The DNA for the CDR3 is TGTGCCAGCAGGGAAGTGGGGTCTTCCGGGGAGCTGTTTTTT.